This is a list of T cell receptor beta chains from one sample in a study of T-cell memory formation after mild COVID-19. One entry per CDR3 protein results from TCRdb running MiXCR on the 5' RACE reads. The data hold more than 400,000 distinct CDR3 sequences, with 18% observed a single time. Sequenced sample: PBMCs or a T cell subset sorted from them (not recorded which). These receptors all stem from an adult woman who had mild COVID-19 (a few samples of this study predate the infection). Cell type and time point are not known. The conserved cysteine and the conserved F or W are not part of the CDR3 here. A D gene is named only where the DNA matches it firmly. Expanded clones get a size class; other rows say once, few or many, or leave the size out.

J gene: TRBJ2-1; clone size: .; D gene: TRBD2; V gene: TRBV20-1; CDR3 protein: SARDRPSGGLREF
J gene: TRBJ2-7; clone size: many; D gene: TRBD1; V gene: TRBV7-8; CDR3 protein: ASSPGQGRAYEQY
J gene: TRBJ1-3; clone size: .; D gene: .; V gene: TRBV19; CDR3 protein: ASSPGHFASGNTIY
J gene: TRBJ2-2; clone size: few; D gene: .; V gene: TRBV5-1; CDR3 protein: ASSLAELQTGELF
J gene: TRBJ1-1; clone size: .; D gene: .; V gene: TRBV19; CDR3 protein: ASSMGVSAEAF
J gene: TRBJ1-2; clone size: .; D gene: .; V gene: TRBV12-3/TRBV12-4; CDR3 protein: ASSFSNNYGYT
J gene: TRBJ1-1; clone size: few; D gene: .; V gene: TRBV12-3/TRBV12-4; CDR3 protein: ASSSGSKTEAF
J gene: TRBJ2-1; clone size: .; D gene: TRBD2; V gene: TRBV19; CDR3 protein: ASSVGLAGTYNEQF
J gene: TRBJ2-2; clone size: few; D gene: TRBD1; V gene: TRBV24-1; CDR3 protein: ATSDRDRGYTGELF
J gene: TRBJ2-3; clone size: few; D gene: TRBD2; V gene: TRBV9; CDR3 protein: ASSVSTSGGMGTDTQY
J gene: TRBJ2-2; clone size: .; D gene: TRBD1; V gene: TRBV7-8; CDR3 protein: ASSLWTGDTGELF
J gene: TRBJ2-7; clone size: few; D gene: .; V gene: TRBV10-3; CDR3 protein: AISESGGVSYEQY
J gene: TRBJ2-7; clone size: few; D gene: .; V gene: TRBV5-6; CDR3 protein: ASSGGGHGSYEQY
J gene: TRBJ2-1; clone size: .; D gene: TRBD1; V gene: TRBV12-5; CDR3 protein: ASGPGTGGGEQF
J gene: TRBJ2-1; clone size: few; D gene: .; V gene: TRBV20-1; CDR3 protein: SVWELKNEQF
J gene: TRBJ1-1; clone size: .; D gene: .; V gene: TRBV20-1; CDR3 protein: SAKRTENTEAF
J gene: TRBJ2-3; clone size: few; D gene: .; V gene: TRBV4-2; CDR3 protein: ASSEGGISTDTQY
J gene: TRBJ2-3; clone size: .; D gene: TRBD2; V gene: TRBV9; CDR3 protein: ASSVGGYDTDTQY
J gene: TRBJ1-5; clone size: many; D gene: TRBD1; V gene: TRBV28; CDR3 protein: ASRPGGWQPQH
J gene: TRBJ2-5; clone size: few; D gene: TRBD1; V gene: TRBV27; CDR3 protein: ASSLTGGQGETQY
J gene: TRBJ2-2; clone size: .; D gene: .; V gene: TRBV24-1; CDR3 protein: ATSDLHVSQPGELF
J gene: TRBJ2-3; clone size: few; D gene: .; V gene: TRBV15; CDR3 protein: ATSRSRLEDTQY
J gene: TRBJ2-3; clone size: many; D gene: TRBD2; V gene: TRBV4-1; CDR3 protein: ASSQPSGAGTDTQY
J gene: TRBJ1-2; clone size: .; D gene: .; V gene: TRBV7-2; CDR3 protein: ASSLLGRGYT
J gene: TRBJ2-1; clone size: many; D gene: .; V gene: TRBV3-1; CDR3 protein: ASSQGRYEQF
J gene: TRBJ1-1; clone size: .; D gene: .; V gene: TRBV18; CDR3 protein: ASSPSEQNTEAF
J gene: TRBJ2-3; clone size: few; D gene: TRBD1; V gene: TRBV5-4; CDR3 protein: ASSGRDRRGGTQY
J gene: TRBJ2-1; clone size: .; D gene: .; V gene: TRBV7-9; CDR3 protein: ASSLARTDFEF
J gene: TRBJ2-5; clone size: .; D gene: TRBD1; V gene: TRBV5-1; CDR3 protein: ASSTGQGGQETQY
J gene: TRBJ2-5; clone size: .; D gene: .; V gene: TRBV7-9; CDR3 protein: ASSFGQTGETQY
J gene: TRBJ2-1; clone size: .; D gene: .; V gene: TRBV6-6; CDR3 protein: ASRTGAGNEQF
J gene: TRBJ2-2; clone size: few; D gene: .; V gene: TRBV7-3; CDR3 protein: ASSLYSSASTRRELF
J gene: TRBJ2-3; clone size: .; D gene: .; V gene: TRBV14; CDR3 protein: ASSPLAGFDTDTQY
J gene: TRBJ1-5; clone size: .; D gene: .; V gene: TRBV7-8; CDR3 protein: ASSATRSGRQPQH
J gene: TRBJ2-7; clone size: .; D gene: TRBD2; V gene: TRBV7-9; CDR3 protein: ASSTTTSGGNSYEQY
J gene: TRBJ2-2; clone size: many; D gene: .; V gene: TRBV7-3; CDR3 protein: ASSPTGTGELF
J gene: TRBJ2-3; clone size: .; D gene: .; V gene: TRBV27; CDR3 protein: ASSGRALLSSTDTQY
J gene: TRBJ2-5; clone size: few; D gene: .; V gene: TRBV5-5; CDR3 protein: ASSLVGSPGETQY
J gene: TRBJ2-5; clone size: .; D gene: .; V gene: TRBV18; CDR3 protein: ASSPGTAETQY
J gene: TRBJ1-2; clone size: .; D gene: .; V gene: TRBV4-1; CDR3 protein: ASSQDLIGAGHGYT
J gene: TRBJ1-2; clone size: few; D gene: TRBD1; V gene: TRBV6-1; CDR3 protein: ASRETGHYGYT
J gene: TRBJ2-3; clone size: .; D gene: .; V gene: TRBV12-3/TRBV12-4; CDR3 protein: ASSLVSHLWDTQY